Sequencing of this T cell receptor beta chain was carried out in a study of human T cells and chemical hapten exposure. The library labeled individual cDNA molecules by adding unique molecular identifiers to them. TCRdb reanalysed the RACE reads using MiXCR and keeps one entry per CDR3 protein. The data hold around 300,000 distinct CDR3 sequences, with around 7.7% observed a single time. J gave up 2 bases and V 5 bases, and 13 bases lay outside the gene matches. Germline CDR1 MNHEY, CDR2 SMNVEV (reference sequence). This CDR3 spans 17 amino acids. The time point is: pre-sensitization, week 0. Treatment indicated: therapeutic diphenylcyclopropenone sensitization with weekly scalp DPC.

The receptor was derived from a man younger than 35 with alopecia areata. Some clones in this sample may be carry-over from other donors' samples. The sequencing here drew on whole blood, taken in connection with sensitization to the hapten diphenylcyclopropenone (DPC). This chain uses TRBV27 with TRBJ2-7; 9 positions match TRBD1. For the CDR3, the DNA is TGTGCCAGCAGTCCTCAATTCGGGACAGGGATCACCTACGAGCAGTACTTC. Translation gives CASSPQFGTGITYEQYF.